This TCR beta chain was recorded in a study of T cell responses to AZD1222 COVID-19 vaccine. Sequenced by immunoSEQ multiplex PCR; TCRdb stores in-frame clones only, minus some. In the table there are nearly 110,000 clones, around nine tenths of which are singletons. The sequencing here drew on peripheral blood, taken on day 0 of AZD1222 vaccination. This clonotype was obtained from an adult in good health.

CDR3 DNA sequence: TGCGCCAGCACATCGGGGGCGGACAGCCTCACAGATACGCAGTATTTT. This translates into CASTSGADSLTDTQYF. The V call is TRBV5-1, the J call TRBJ2-3; D might be TRBD1 or TRBD2, each matching 6 bases. The V and J ends lost 6 bases and 2 bases respectively, with 19 bases between them. The CDR3 consists of 16 residues. Germline assignment: CDR1 SGHRS and CDR2 YFSETQ.